This T cell receptor beta chain was documented in a study of brain T cells in children with intractable seizures. TCRdb keeps only in-frame clones here, not all; method: immunoSEQ multiplex PCR. Here the sample spans about 40,000 clones, around nine tenths being singletons. Germline V gene lookup returns CDR1 SNHLY and CDR2 FYNNEI. V dropped 7 bases and J dropped 0; count of bases not matched to a gene: 12. This CDR3 is built from 18 residues. General observations from the study: Only CDR3 sequence similarity suggested viral specificity, without known HCMV serostatus. Pre- and post-surgery blood differed in depth, so pre-surgery absences may be undersampling.

Only cases whose brain tissue showed the highest T cell transcript signatures were sequenced. Before surgery, patients took at least one anti-epileptic drug. Turning to this clone: Its antigen remains unidentified.

The rearrangement links TRBV2 to TRBJ2-2; 9 nucleotides align to TRBD1. This receptor was identified in a girl aged 2 to 9 with tuberous sclerosis and intractable seizures. The source material was peripheral blood, sampled at surgery. The CDR3 region is CASMKRRGQGPNTGELFF. The CDR3 nucleotides read TGTGCCAGCATGAAGCGTAGGGGACAGGGCCCGAACACCGGGGAGCTGTTTTTT.